This TCR beta chain is from a study of T-cell memory formation after mild COVID-19. TCRdb re-called the 5' RACE reads through MiXCR, storing one row per CDR3 protein. Here the sample spans about 470,000 distinct CDR3 sequences, roughly 23% being singletons. Germline V gives CDR1 SGHVS, CDR2 FQNEAQ. The CDR3 is made up of 15 amino acids. After removal of 5 bases from V and 8 bases from J, the junction contained 9 bases not matched to a gene. Sequences were obtained from PBMCs or a T cell subset sorted from them (not recorded which). The chain joins TRBV7-8 to TRBJ1-5, with 10 bases matching TRBD1. This sequence was found in an adult woman who had mild COVID-19 (a few samples of this study predate the infection). Cell type and time point are not known. The CDR3 coding sequence is TGTGCCAGCAGCGCCCTGACAGGGGGCGTAGAGCCCCAGCATTTT. This sequence encodes CASSALTGGVEPQHF.